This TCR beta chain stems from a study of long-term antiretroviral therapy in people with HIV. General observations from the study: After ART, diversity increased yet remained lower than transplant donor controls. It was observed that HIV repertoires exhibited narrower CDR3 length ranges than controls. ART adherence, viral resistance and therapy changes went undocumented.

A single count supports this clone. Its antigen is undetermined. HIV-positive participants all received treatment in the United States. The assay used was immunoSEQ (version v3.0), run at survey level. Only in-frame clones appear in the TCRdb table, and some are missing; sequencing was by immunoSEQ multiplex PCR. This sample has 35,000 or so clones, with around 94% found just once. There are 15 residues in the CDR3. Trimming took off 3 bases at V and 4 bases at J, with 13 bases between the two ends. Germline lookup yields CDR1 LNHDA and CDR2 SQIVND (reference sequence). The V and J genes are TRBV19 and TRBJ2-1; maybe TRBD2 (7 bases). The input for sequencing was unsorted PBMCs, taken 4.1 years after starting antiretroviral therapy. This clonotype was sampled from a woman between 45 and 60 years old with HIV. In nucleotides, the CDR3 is TGTGCCAGTAGTATCGCGGGGGCCGCTTACAATGAGCAGTTCTTC. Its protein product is CASSIAGAAYNEQFF.